This TCR beta chain originates from a study of CD8+CD57+ T cells in acquired aplastic anemia (dated by TCRdb to the late 2010s). Concerning the study at large: Extracted DNA from sorted CD4+ and CD8+ cells averaged about 3.4 ug, ranging from about 0.18 to 27.4 ug. CD8+CD57+ expansion was defined as a frequency above the mean frequency observed in healthy subjects.

Flow cytometry had shown CD8+CD57+ cell expansion in the patients selected for sequencing. Severe acquired aplastic anemia was diagnosed in all patients according to International Study of Aplastic Anemia and Agranulocytosis and Camitta criteria. At the time blood was sampled, none of the patients had received any therapy. The study deep-sequenced TCR repertoires of sorted CD4+ and CD8+ blood T cells from severe aplastic anemia patients and healthy subjects. Patients were enrolled under clinicaltrials.gov protocols 00001620, 01623167, 00001397, 00071045, 00081523 and 00961064 in the USA. Ficoll-Paque density gradient centrifugation was used to isolate peripheral blood mononuclear cells. CD4+ and CD8+ T cells were sorted by FACS or magnetic beads before DNA extraction. Looking up the germline V gene (reference sequence) yields CDR1 SGHNT and CDR2 YYREEE. The CDR3, cysteine through phenylalanine, is 15 amino acids long. Only the CDR3 DNA stays, 45 bases, in frame from base 1. V gives up 0 bases and J gives up 0 bases, and the segment between their germline ends measures 9 bases.

With respect to this clonotype: The antigen it recognizes is unknown. No much larger clone exists at a distance of one base, and base qualities are not known.

On the study overall, not on this receptor specifically: No significant difference in CD8+ Simpson's diversity was found between patients and healthy controls (P=0.060). Twenty-nine CD8+ CDR3 sequences were shared between patients and controls but appeared highly expressed in patients and within their immunodominant clones.

Profiling of TCR beta VDJ combinations and CDR3 sequences used genomic DNA as the template. An Illumina HiSeq 2000 was the platform used for TCR repertoire sequencing. In the original analysis: TRBV/TRBJ rearrangement plots, CDR3 size and DJ length profiles, and Simpson's diversity index were used to evaluate the repertoires. Whichever DNA sequence was most abundant in the deep sequencing data was defined as the immunodominant clone. CDR3 amino acid sequences were screened for sharing across subjects and were compared with published repertoires and the VDJdb database. TCRdb itself trimmed the public reads at Q25 with fastp, ran MiXCR and retained productive beta chains. Rows are combined by CDR3 protein, so each entry shows the most common genes and DNA. It is TCRdb's table, rather than the study itself, that gives the V and J calls and clone size. The sample table lists 95,000 to 150,000 distinct CDR3 sequences, over 55% of them with a count of one. The ten largest clones take up roughly 32% of the sample.

This receptor was obtained from a human donor with aplastic anemia. The sequence links TRBV5-4 to TRBJ1-1; the D gene is unclear. The specimen was sorted CD4+, CD8+, or CD8+CD57+ T cells (not recorded which) from PBMCs. In nucleotides, the sequence is TGTGCCAGCAGCTTGGGTGACGGGATGAACACTGAAGCTTTCTTT. Its protein product is CASSLGDGMNTEAFF.